These 21 T cell receptor beta chains share one sample of origin, sequenced in a study of identical twins. TCRdb analysed the 5' RACE reads with MiXCR anew, one entry per CDR3 protein. The table lists 400,000 to 550,000 distinct CDR3 sequences, roughly an eighth of them singletons. These same records also appear under a second study, on yellow fever vaccine responses in identical twins.

Sample: CD4+ T cells sorted from blood. Source of these receptors: a woman between 18 and 29 years old in good health.

This sequence joins TRBV7-3 and TRBJ2-7; the match to TRBD1 covers 9 bases. The CDR3 totals 14 residues. Germline trimming cut 4 bases from V and 3 bases from J; bases unmatched to any gene: 4. The germline CDR1 and CDR2 sequences are SGHTA and FQGTGA. In nucleotides, the CDR3 is TGTGCCAGCAGCTCGGGACAGGGTAACTACGAGCAGTACTTC. Amino acid sequence: CASSSGQGNYEQYF.

Only a few counts were recorded for this clonotype. The chain recombines TRBV5-1 with TRBJ1-2; no reliable D call. Germline values: CDR1 SGHRS, CDR2 YFSETQ. The CDR3 has 14 residues. Trimming shortened V by 4 bases and J by 2 bases, and 12 bases separated the two germline ends. The CDR3, as DNA: TGCGCCAGCAGCCCGGAGGGAACGAACTATGGCTACACCTTC. Translation gives CASSPEGTNYGYTF.

CDR3 coding DNA: TGTGCCAGCAGCCAATTAGCGGGGGCCAAAAACATTCAGTACTTC. It specifies CASSQLAGAKNIQYF. The chain employs TRBV6-1 and TRBJ2-4, with 8 bases aligning to TRBD2. The CDR3 has 15 amino acids. The germline gives CDR1 MNHNS, CDR2 SASEGT. Germline trimming cut 6 bases from V and 1 base from J; bases unmatched to any gene: 5.

This clonotype was observed a handful of times. The chain carries TRBV7-2 and TRBJ1-4; TRBD1 matches at 10 bases. The trim removed 5 bases at V and 3 bases at J, leaving 6 bases unmatched. Germline CDR1 SGHTA, CDR2 FQGNSA. The CDR3 is made up of 16 amino acids. The DNA for the CDR3 is TGTGCCAGCAGCAGACAGGGGACAGGGGCTAATGAAAAACTGTTTTTT. Amino acid sequence: CASSRQGTGANEKLFF.

This clonotype was detected a few times. The chain links TRBV6-1 to TRBJ1-1, with 7 bases fitting TRBD1. This CDR3 is built from 18 residues. Per germline, CDR1 MNHNS and CDR2 SASEGT. Germline trimming cut 2 bases from V and 0 bases from J; bases unmatched to any gene: 12. The CDR3 loop is CASSEFPLGQPMNTEAFF. The CDR3 coding sequence is TGTGCCAGCAGTGAATTTCCCTTGGGACAGCCCATGAACACTGAAGCTTTCTTT.

V and J are TRBV20-1 and TRBJ2-4; 8 nucleotides align to TRBD2. Looked up from germline, CDR1 is DFQATT and CDR2 is SNEGSKA (reference sequence). This CDR3 has 17 amino acids. The J segment lost 0 bases and the V segment lost 5 bases, leaving 12 bases of the junction unmatched. This chain's CDR3 is CSAGREGKLLAKNIQYF. CDR3 nucleotides: TGCAGTGCTGGACGGGAGGGCAAACTTTTAGCCAAAAACATTCAGTACTTC.

The chain combines TRBV29-1 with TRBJ2-1, with 7 positions matching TRBD2. There are 18 residues in the CDR3. Germline trimming cut 1 base from V and 1 base from J; bases unmatched to any gene: 13. The germline CDR1 and CDR2 sequences are SQVTM and ANQGSEA. Written as DNA, the CDR3 is TGCAGCGTTGAAGGGGGTTATTGGGGCGGGAGTTCCTACAATGAGCAGTTCTTC. This encodes CSVEGGYWGGSSYNEQFF.

This chain connects TRBV20-1 to TRBJ2-5; 7 nucleotides align to TRBD1. In germline, CDR1 is DFQATT, CDR2 SNEGSKA (reference sequence). The CDR3 is 13 residues long. V trimming: 5 bases; J trimming: 3 bases; junction bases outside the gene matches: 6. CDR3: CSASEDREETQYF. In DNA, the CDR3 is TGCAGTGCTTCTGAAGACAGGGAAGAGACCCAGTACTTC.

The chain couples TRBV29-1 to TRBJ2-7, with 8 nucleotides matching TRBD2. The CDR3 is made up of 15 amino acids. Germline trimming cut 0 bases from V and 2 bases from J; bases unmatched to any gene: 6. Germline lookup yields CDR1 SQVTM and CDR2 ANQGSEA. CDR3: CSVEDRAGGAYEQYF. CDR3 nucleotide sequence: TGCAGCGTTGAAGATCGGGCGGGGGGCGCCTACGAGCAGTACTTC.

V and J are TRBV7-3 and TRBJ2-2, with D possibly being TRBD2 (6 bases). V lost 1 base and J lost 4, with 16 bases in between. Germline V gene sequence: CDR1 SGHTA, CDR2 FQGTGA. The CDR3 runs to 17 residues. The CDR3 region has the DNA TGTGCCAGCAGCTTAAGCGGGGTCAGTAGGAGCACCGGGGAGCTGTTTTTT. Translated, it gives CASSLSGVSRSTGELFF.

The chain links TRBV12-3 or TRBV12-4 to TRBJ2-3, with 15 positions matching TRBD2. The trim removed 1 base at V and 4 bases at J, leaving 9 bases unmatched. The CDR3 loop spans 19 amino acids. CDR3 sequence reads: CASSLGTSGGAGSPDTQYF. For the CDR3, the DNA is TGTGCCAGCAGTTTAGGGACTAGCGGGGGGGCAGGTTCTCCAGATACGCAGTATTTT.

This clonotype was seen a few times. The junction differs from germline at one of its ends, possibly a read error. The chain carries TRBV2 and TRBJ2-1; D gene ambiguous. The germline CDR1 and CDR2 sequences are SNHLY and FYNNEI. This CDR3 has 14 amino acids. DNA for the CDR3: TGTGCCAGCAGTGGTGTATCGGTAGGCAATCAGCAGTTCTTC. Protein product: CASSGVSVGNQQFF.

This chain joins TRBV7-9 and TRBJ2-7; 7 nucleotides agree with TRBD1. The CDR3 has 11 residues. V lost 6 bases to trimming and J lost 11 bases; unmatched junction nucleotides: 7. Germline V CDR1 and CDR2: SEHNR, FQNEAQ (reference sequence). As DNA, the CDR3 is TGTGCCAGCAGAGATCAGGGGGATAAGTACTTC. Its protein is CASRDQGDKYF. The full variable domain, in which reference TRBV7-9 and TRBJ2-7 provide the parts outside the CDR3, is DTGVSQNPRHKITKRGQNVTFRCDPISEHNRLYWYRQTLGQGPEFLTYFQNEAQLEKSRLLSDRFSAERPKGSFSTLEIQRTEQGDSAMYLCASRDQGDKYFGPGTRLTVT.

The chain combines TRBV15 with TRBJ2-2; 11 bases are shared with TRBD2. J was trimmed by 7 bases and V by 4 bases; bases with no gene match: 8. The CDR3 is 16 residues long. CDR1 LNHNV and CDR2 YYDKDF come from the germline V gene (reference sequence). The CDR3 DNA reads TGTGCCACCAGCACCCATAGCGGGAGGGTCAGCGGGGAGCTGTTTTTT. As protein: CATSTHSGRVSGELFF. Supplemented by reference TRBV15 and TRBJ2-2, the full variable domain reads DAMVIQNPRYQVTQFGKPVTLSCSQTLNHNVMYWYQQKSSQAPKLLFHYYDKDFNNEADTPDNFQSRRPNTSFCFLDIRSPGLGDTAMYLCATSTHSGRVSGELFFGEGSRLTVL.

The chain combines TRBV11-3 with TRBJ2-3; D is unclear. Germline V lookup: CDR1 SGHNT, CDR2 YENEEA. This CDR3 has 16 amino acids. V was shortened by 0 bases and J by 4 bases, with 14 bases between the two germline ends. The CDR3 loop is CASSLELSPKADTQYF. CDR3 DNA: TGTGCCAGCAGCTTAGAGTTGAGCCCCAAAGCAGATACGCAGTATTTT.

This clonotype was counted a few times. This chain joins TRBV10-3 and TRBJ1-4; 7 nucleotides align to TRBD1. The CDR3 runs to 14 residues. Germline trimming cut 10 bases from V and 4 bases from J; bases unmatched to any gene: 9. CDR1 ENHRY and CDR2 SYGVKD come from the germline V gene. The DNA for the CDR3 is TGTGCCACCGCAAACCGGGACAGTAATGAAAAACTGTTTTTT. It yields the protein CATANRDSNEKLFF.

This clonotype was seen a handful of times. The V call is TRBV7-2, the J call TRBJ2-4, with a tentative D call TRBD2 (7 bases). CDR1 and CDR2 (germline): SGHTA, FQGNSA. This CDR3 region has 16 residues. V lost 3 bases and J lost 4, with 16 bases in between. The CDR3 bases are TGTGCCAGCAGCTTTTTCTTGCGGGGGACAAAAAACATTCAGTACTTC. The encoded protein is CASSFFLRGTKNIQYF.

The chain carries TRBV18 and TRBJ2-3, with D hard to call. The CDR3 loop spans 13 amino acids. The germline gives CDR1 KGHSH, CDR2 LQKENI. V was shortened by 2 bases and J by 5 bases, with 8 bases between the two germline ends. CDR3 in DNA: TGTGCCAGCTCACCAGGGCTCGTAGATACGCAGTATTTT. Translating it yields CASSPGLVDTQYF. The full variable domain, in which reference TRBV18 and TRBJ2-3 provide the parts outside the CDR3, is NAGVMQNPRHLVRRRGQEARLRCSPMKGHSHVYWYRQLPEEGLKFMVYLQKENIIDESGMPKERFSAEFPKEGPSILRIQQVVRGDSAAYFCASSPGLVDTQYFGPGTRLTVL.

This clonotype was counted at least ten times. This chain connects TRBV6-2 or TRBV6-3 to TRBJ1-1, with 8 bases that match TRBD1. J was trimmed by 4 bases and V by 5 bases; bases with no gene match: 6. The CDR3 consists of 14 residues. Germline V lookup: CDR1 MNHEY, CDR2 SVGEGT. DNA for the CDR3: TGTGCCAGCAGTGGAAGACAGGGGACCACTGAAGCTTTCTTT. Amino acids: CASSGRQGTTEAFF.

This clonotype was detected only a few times. The chain is built from TRBV5-1 and TRBJ1-2, with a weak D call TRBD1 (5 bases). This CDR3 has 14 residues. The V gene's germline CDR1 is SGHRS and CDR2 YFSETQ. Trimming removed 5 bases from V and 3 bases from J, with 14 bases in between. Here the CDR3 reads CASRLTVFHYGYTF. The CDR3 DNA follows: TGCGCCAGCAGATTGACAGTTTTCCACTATGGCTACACCTTC.

This clonotype was picked up many times. V is TRBV7-2 and J is TRBJ2-1, with no clear D. Germline assignment: CDR1 SGHTA and CDR2 FQGNSA. This CDR3 spans 13 amino acids. Trimming removed 3 bases from V and 0 bases from J, with 3 bases in between. The CDR3 protein is CASSFSSYNEQFF. CDR3 nucleotides: TGTGCCAGCAGCTTCAGCTCCTACAATGAGCAGTTCTTC.